This record looks at one TCR beta chain sequence and its context. Its antigen remains undetermined. There are no base qualities to consult, and no much larger clone falls within one base. CDR1 SGHTA and CDR2 FQGNSA were looked up in the germline V gene. Deletion took 5 bases off V and 4 bases off J, with a span of 12 bases between the germline ends. The CDR3 starts with the cysteine, ends with the phenylalanine, and has 13 residues. The sequence is cut down to CDR3 DNA, 39 bases in frame from base 1. This sample was included in a study of technical replicates of blood from several donors (dated by TCRdb to about 2017). The library was produced with the immunoSEQ multiplex PCR assay. In its TCRdb copy, this immuneACCESS table keeps in-frame sequences only and misses some clones. Where compared with another copy, unresolved V genes explain less than half of these, and the others have no known cause. This sample holds some 87,000 clones; around 96% were observed only once. The ten largest clones represent under 0.4% of the sample.

This sequence was found in a human donor in good health. The chain uses TRBV7-2 and TRBJ2-7; the D gene is perhaps TRBD1, on 8 matching bases. The specimen sequenced was T cells isolated from PBMCs. The DNA sequence is as follows: TGTGCCAGCAGCGACAGGGGAGGGTACGAGCAGTACTTC. Translation gives CASSDRGGYEQYF.